This T cell receptor beta chain was identified in a study of blood T cell repertoires in COVID-19. For the study at large: There were acute and convalescent COVID-19 samples, and they came from the United States, Italy and Spain. In each case, the material was cDNA or gDNA derived from T cells, B-cell-depleted T cells, or PBMCs.

Sequenced by immunoSEQ multiplex PCR; TCRdb stores in-frame clones only, minus some. The sample shows tens of thousands of clones, 65% to 85% of them seen only once. The source of this sequence is a man between 50 and 59 years old with acute or convalescent COVID-19. Material for sequencing was peripheral blood.

The CDR3, as DNA: TGCGCCAGCAGTGAGGAGAGGGAGCAGTTCTTC. Translated, it gives CASSEEREQFF. This rearrangement joins TRBV10-2 to TRBJ2-1; D is uncertain. Germline lookup yields CDR1 WSHSY and CDR2 SAAADI. The CDR3 contains 11 residues. Trimming pared 2 bases from V and 10 bases from J, leaving 6 bases between.